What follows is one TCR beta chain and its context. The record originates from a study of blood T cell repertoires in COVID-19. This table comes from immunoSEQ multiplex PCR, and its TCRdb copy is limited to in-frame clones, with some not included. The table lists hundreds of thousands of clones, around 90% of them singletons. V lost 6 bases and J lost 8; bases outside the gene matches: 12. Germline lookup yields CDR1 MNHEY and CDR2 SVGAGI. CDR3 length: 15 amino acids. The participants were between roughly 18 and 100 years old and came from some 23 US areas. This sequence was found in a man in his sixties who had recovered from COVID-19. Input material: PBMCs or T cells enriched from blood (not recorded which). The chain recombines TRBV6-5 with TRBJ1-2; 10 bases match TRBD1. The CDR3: CASRVGGTGALGYTF. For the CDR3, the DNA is TGTGCCAGCAGAGTTGGAGGGACAGGGGCTCTGGGCTACACCTTC.